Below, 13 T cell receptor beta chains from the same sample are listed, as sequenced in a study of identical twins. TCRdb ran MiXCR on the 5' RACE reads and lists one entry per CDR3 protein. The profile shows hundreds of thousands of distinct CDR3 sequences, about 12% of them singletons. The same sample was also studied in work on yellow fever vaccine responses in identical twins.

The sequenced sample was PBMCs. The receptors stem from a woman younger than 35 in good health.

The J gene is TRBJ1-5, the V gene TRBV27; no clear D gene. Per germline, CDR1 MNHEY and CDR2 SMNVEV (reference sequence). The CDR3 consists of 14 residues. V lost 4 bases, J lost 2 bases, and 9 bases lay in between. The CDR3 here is CASSYGSGNQPQHF. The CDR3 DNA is TGTGCCAGCAGTTATGGGTCCGGCAATCAGCCCCAGCATTTT.

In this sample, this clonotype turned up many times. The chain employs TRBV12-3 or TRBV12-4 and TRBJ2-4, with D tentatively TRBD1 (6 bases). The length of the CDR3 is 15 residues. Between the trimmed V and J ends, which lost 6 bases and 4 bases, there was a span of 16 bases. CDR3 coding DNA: TGTGCCAGCAGAATAATTGGACAGCCTAAAAACATTCAGTACTTC. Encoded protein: CASRIIGQPKNIQYF.

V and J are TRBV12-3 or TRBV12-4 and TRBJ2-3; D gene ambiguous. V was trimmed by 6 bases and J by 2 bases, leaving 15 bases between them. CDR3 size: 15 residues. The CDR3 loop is CASSPSVEHTDTQYF. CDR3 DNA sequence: TGTGCCAGCAGCCCCTCGGTGGAACACACAGATACGCAGTATTTT.

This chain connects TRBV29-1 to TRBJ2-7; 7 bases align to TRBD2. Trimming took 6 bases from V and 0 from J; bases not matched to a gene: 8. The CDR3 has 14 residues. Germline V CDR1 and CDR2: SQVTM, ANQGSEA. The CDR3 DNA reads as TGCAGCGTAGCTAGCGGAGTAAGCTCCTACGAGCAGTACTTC. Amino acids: CSVASGVSSYEQYF.

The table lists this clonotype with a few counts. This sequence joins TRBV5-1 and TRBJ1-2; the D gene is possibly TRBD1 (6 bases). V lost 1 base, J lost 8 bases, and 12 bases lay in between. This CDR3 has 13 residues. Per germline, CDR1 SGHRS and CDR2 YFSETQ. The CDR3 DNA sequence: TGCGCCAGCAGCTTGCCCCCAGGGGAAGGCTACACCTTC. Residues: CASSLPPGEGYTF.

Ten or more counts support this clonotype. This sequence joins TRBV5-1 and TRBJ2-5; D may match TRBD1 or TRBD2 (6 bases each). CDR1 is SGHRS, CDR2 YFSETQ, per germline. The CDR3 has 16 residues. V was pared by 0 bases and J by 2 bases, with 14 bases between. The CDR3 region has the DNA TGCGCCAGCAGCTTGGTGGGGGGCCCCTCGCAAGAGACCCAGTACTTC. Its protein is CASSLVGGPSQETQYF. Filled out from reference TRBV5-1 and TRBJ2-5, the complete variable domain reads KAGVTQTPRYLIKTRGQQVTLSCSPISGHRSVSWYQQTPGQGLQFLFEYFSETQRNKGNFPGRFSGRQFSNSRSEMNVSTLELGDSALYLCASSLVGGPSQETQYFGPGTRLLVL.

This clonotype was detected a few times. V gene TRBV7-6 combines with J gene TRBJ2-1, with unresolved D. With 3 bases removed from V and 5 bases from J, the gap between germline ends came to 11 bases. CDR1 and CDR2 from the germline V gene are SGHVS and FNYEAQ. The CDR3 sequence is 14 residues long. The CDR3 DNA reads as TGTGCCAGCAGCTTGGTGCTAGGGCACAATGAGCAGTTCTTC. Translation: CASSLVLGHNEQFF.

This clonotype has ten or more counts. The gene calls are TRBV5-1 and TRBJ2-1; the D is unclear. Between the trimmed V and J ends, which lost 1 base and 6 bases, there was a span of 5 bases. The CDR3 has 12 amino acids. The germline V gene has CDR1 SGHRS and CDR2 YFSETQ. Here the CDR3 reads CASSLNSNEQFF. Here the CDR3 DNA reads TGCGCCAGCAGCTTGAATAGCAATGAGCAGTTCTTC. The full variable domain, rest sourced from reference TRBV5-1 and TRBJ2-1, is KAGVTQTPRYLIKTRGQQVTLSCSPISGHRSVSWYQQTPGQGLQFLFEYFSETQRNKGNFPGRFSGRQFSNSRSEMNVSTLELGDSALYLCASSLNSNEQFFGPGTRLTVL.

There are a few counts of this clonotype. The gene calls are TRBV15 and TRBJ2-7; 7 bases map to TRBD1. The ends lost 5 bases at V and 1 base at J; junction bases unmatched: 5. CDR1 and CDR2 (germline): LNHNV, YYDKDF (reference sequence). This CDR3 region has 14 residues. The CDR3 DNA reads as TGTGCCACCAGCGCTGGGACAGAGTCCTACGAGCAGTACTTC. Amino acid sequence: CATSAGTESYEQYF.

The chain's CDR3 is CATSDPGTQTYNEQFF. CDR3 bases: TGTGCCACCAGTGATCCCGGGACTCAAACCTACAATGAGCAGTTCTTC. The V gene is TRBV24-1, the J gene TRBJ2-1; D perhaps matches TRBD2 (6 bases). CDR1 KGHDR and CDR2 SFDVKD come from the germline V gene. The V and J ends lost 3 bases and 2 bases respectively, with 13 bases between them. The CDR3 is 16 amino acids.

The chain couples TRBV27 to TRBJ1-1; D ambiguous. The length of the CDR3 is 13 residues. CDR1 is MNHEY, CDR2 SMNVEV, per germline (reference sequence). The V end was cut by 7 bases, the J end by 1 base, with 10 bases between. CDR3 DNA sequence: TGTGCCAGCACTTTCTGGAGGAACACTGAAGCTTTCTTT. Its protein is CASTFWRNTEAFF.

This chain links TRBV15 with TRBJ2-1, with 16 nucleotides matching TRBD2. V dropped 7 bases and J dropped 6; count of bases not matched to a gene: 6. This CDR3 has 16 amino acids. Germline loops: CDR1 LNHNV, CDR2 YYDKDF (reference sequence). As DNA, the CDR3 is TGTGCCACCACGGGACTAGCGGGGGGGCCGGTCAATGAGCAGTTCTTC. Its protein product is CATTGLAGGPVNEQFF.

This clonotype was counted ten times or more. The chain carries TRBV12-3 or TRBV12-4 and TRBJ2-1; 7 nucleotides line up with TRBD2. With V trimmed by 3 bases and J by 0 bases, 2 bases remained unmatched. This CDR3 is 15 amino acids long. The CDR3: CASSFTSDSYNEQFF. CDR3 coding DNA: TGTGCCAGCAGTTTCACTAGCGACTCCTACAATGAGCAGTTCTTC.